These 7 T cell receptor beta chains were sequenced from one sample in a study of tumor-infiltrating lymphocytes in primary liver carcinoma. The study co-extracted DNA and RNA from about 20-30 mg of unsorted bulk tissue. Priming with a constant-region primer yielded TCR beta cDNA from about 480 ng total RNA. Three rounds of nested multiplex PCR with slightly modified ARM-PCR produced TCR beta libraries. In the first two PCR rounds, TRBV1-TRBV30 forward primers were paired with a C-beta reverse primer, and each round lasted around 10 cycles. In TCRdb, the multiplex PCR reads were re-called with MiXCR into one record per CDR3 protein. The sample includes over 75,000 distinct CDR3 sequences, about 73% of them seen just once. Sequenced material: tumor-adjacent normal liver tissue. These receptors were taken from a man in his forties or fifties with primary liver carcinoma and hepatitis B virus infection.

The CDR3 nucleotides read TGCGCCAGCAGCTTGCAGGGAACGAGCAATCAGCCCCAGCATTTT. Translated: CASSLQGTSNQPQHF. This chain links TRBV5-1 with TRBJ1-5, with D possibly TRBD1 on 5 matching bases. The CDR3 contains 15 residues. Deletions cut 1 base from V and 1 base from J, with 9 bases between. Germline V gene lookup returns CDR1 SGHRS and CDR2 YFSETQ.

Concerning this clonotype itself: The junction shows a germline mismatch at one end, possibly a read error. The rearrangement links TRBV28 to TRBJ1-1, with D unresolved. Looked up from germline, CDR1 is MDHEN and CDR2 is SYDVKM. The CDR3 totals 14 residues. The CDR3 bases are TGTGCCAGCAGTTTCGCAGACATGAACACTGAAGCTGTCTTT. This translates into CASSFADMNTEAVF.

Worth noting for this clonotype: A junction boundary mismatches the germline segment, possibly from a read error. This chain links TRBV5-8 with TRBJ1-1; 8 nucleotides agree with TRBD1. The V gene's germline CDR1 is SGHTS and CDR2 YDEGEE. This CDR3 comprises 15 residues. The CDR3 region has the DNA TGTACCAGCAGCTTTGGGACAGGCTCAGGAACTGAAGCTTTCTTT. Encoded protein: CTSSFGTGSGTEAFF.

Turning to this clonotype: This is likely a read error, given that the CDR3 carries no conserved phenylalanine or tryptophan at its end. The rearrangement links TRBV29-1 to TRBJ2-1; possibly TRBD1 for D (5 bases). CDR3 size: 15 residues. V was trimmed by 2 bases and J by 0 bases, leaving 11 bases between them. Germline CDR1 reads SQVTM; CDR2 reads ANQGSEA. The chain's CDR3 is CSVELTDTSYNEQFS. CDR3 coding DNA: TGCAGCGTTGAATTGACAGATACCTCCTACAATGAGCAGTTCTCA.

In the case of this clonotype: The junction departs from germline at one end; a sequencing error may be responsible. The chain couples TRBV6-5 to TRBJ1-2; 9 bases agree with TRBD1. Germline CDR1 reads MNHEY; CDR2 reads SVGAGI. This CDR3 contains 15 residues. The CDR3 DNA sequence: TGTGCCAACAGTAGGACTGGGACAGGGATGAATGGCTACACCTTC. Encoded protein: CANSRTGTGMNGYTF.

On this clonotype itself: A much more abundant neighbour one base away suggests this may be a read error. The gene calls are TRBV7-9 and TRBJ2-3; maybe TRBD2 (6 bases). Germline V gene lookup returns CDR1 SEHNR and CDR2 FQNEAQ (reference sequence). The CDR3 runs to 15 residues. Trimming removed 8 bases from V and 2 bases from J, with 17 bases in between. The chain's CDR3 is CASGSWGVTTDTQYF. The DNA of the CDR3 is TGTGCCAGCGGTTCCTGGGGGGTCACCACAGATACGCAGTATTTT.

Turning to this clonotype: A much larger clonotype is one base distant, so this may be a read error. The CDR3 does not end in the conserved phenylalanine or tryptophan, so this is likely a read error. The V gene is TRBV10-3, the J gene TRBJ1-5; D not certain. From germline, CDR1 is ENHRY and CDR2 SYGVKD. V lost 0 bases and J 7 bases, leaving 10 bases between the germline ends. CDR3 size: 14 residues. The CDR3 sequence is CAISESSGGQPQHL. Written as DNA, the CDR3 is TGTGCCATCAGTGAGTCGTCAGGTGGGCAGCCCCAGCATCTT.